Presented here are 8 T cell receptor beta chains from one specimen sequenced in a study of vaccination and CD4 T cells after COVID-19. CD4+ T cells that had been cultured provided DNA sequenced with the Oncomine TCR Beta short-read assay. TCRdb recomputed calls from the PCR reads with MiXCR, one row per CDR3 protein. Of around 16,000 distinct CDR3 sequences in the sample, around half are singletons; the top ten hold around 11%. The treatment is: roughly 11-day PBMC culture with coronavirus spike peptide pools or control peptides (ViraFEST assay). The antigens these receptors bind are not known. The specimen was CD4+ T cells from blood, cultured in vitro. The receptors stem from a human donor who had recovered from COVID-19.

The table lists this clonotype with a few counts. This chain links TRBV7-2 with TRBJ1-1; 9 nucleotides line up with TRBD1. The V and J ends lost 5 bases and 4 bases, in that order; junction bases with no gene match: 2. The V gene's germline CDR1 is SGHTA and CDR2 FQGNSA. The CDR3 covers 13 residues. CDR3 protein: CASSRDRATEAFF. The CDR3 DNA reads as TGTGCCAGCAGCCGGGACAGGGCCACTGAAGCTTTCTTT.

V and J are TRBV15 and TRBJ2-1, with D perhaps TRBD1 or TRBD2 (5 bases each). The germline gives CDR1 LNHNV, CDR2 YYDKDF (reference sequence). Trimming left V 1 base short and J 6 bases short, with 16 bases between. The CDR3 contains 16 residues. CDR3 loop: CATSRVLGDGGNEQFF. For the CDR3, the DNA is TGTGCCACCAGCAGAGTCCTAGGGGATGGGGGCAATGAGCAGTTCTTC.

This sequence joins TRBV7-2 and TRBJ2-3, with 8 bases matching TRBD2. The CDR3 has 15 amino acids. The germline V gene has CDR1 SGHTA and CDR2 FQGNSA. The ends lost 1 base at V and 2 bases at J; junction bases unmatched: 2. In DNA, the CDR3 is TGTGCCAGCAGCTTAGTGACTAGCGTCACAGATACGCAGTATTTT. Translated, it gives CASSLVTSVTDTQYF.

This rearrangement joins TRBV11-2 to TRBJ2-3, with 12 positions matching TRBD1. V shed 6 bases and J 9 bases; nucleotides not matched to a gene: 10. The germline CDR1 and CDR2 sequences are SGHAT and FQNNGV. This CDR3 region has 15 residues. The CDR3 sequence: CASSAGTGGSGTQYF. The CDR3 coding sequence is TGTGCCAGCAGTGCCGGGACAGGGGGCTCGGGGACGCAGTATTTT.

This clonotype was counted between two and nine times. CDR3 region: CASSPLAQVRLEQYF. Here the CDR3 DNA reads TGTGCCAGCAGTCCACTAGCTCAGGTTCGCCTCGAGCAGTACTTC. The chain employs TRBV6-2 or TRBV6-3 and TRBJ2-7, with D possibly matching TRBD2 (6 bases). The CDR3 has 15 amino acids. Germline assignment: CDR1 MNHEY and CDR2 SVGEGT. With 5 bases removed from V and 6 bases from J, the gap between germline ends came to 20 bases.

In its sample, this clonotype was seen a few times. DNA for the CDR3: TGTGCCAGCACTCGGAGGGGACAGTACTATGGCTACACCTTC. This codes for CASTRRGQYYGYTF. This rearrangement joins TRBV21-1 to TRBJ1-2; the DNA was not compared with TRBD1, the D call given in the table. TRBV21-1 is given as a pseudogene. The CDR3 is 14 residues long.

The V gene is TRBV7-2, the J gene TRBJ1-6; TRBD1 agrees at 7 bases. CDR1 and CDR2 (germline): SGHTA, FQGNSA. The CDR3 sequence is 16 residues long. Trimming removed 1 base from V and 10 bases from J; junction bases left unmatched: 10. The CDR3 DNA reads as TGTGCCAGCAGCTTAGTAGGGGGCGATGGCTGCTCACCCCTCCACTTT. It translates to CASSLVGGDGCSPLHF.

The J gene is TRBJ1-3, the V gene TRBV7-3; D is undetermined. There are 16 residues in the CDR3. Germline assignment: CDR1 SGHTA and CDR2 FQGTGA. The ends were cut back, 5 bases at V and 1 base at J, with 15 bases in the middle. The DNA of the CDR3 is TGTGCCAGCAGCATACTCCCAGATAGTTCTGGAAACACCATATATTTT. Protein: CASSILPDSSGNTIYF.